Listed below are T cell receptor beta chains from one sample, sequenced in a study of OX40 agonist ivuxolimab in advanced cancers. Produced via immunoSEQ multiplex PCR; TCRdb's table is partial and in-frame only. The sample lists around 60,000 clones, about 90% seen once, with approximately 25% in the top ten. The sequenced sample was CD4+ or CD8+ T cells sorted from blood, obtained in a trial of the OX40 agonist ivuxolimab. The source is an adult with an advanced solid tumor such as melanoma, head and neck, liver or kidney cancer. CDR3s include the opening cysteine and the closing phenylalanine or tryptophan. The D gene is left open where the match is weak. Size is stated for part of the rows, as once, few or many counts, or as a class when the clone is expanded.

j_call,d_call,clone_size,v_call,cdr3_aa,cdr3_nt
TRBJ2-1,.,.,TRBV19,CASSPILGIEQFF,TGTGCCAGTAGCCCTATTTTGGGGATTGAGCAGTTCTTC
TRBJ2-5,.,few,TRBV7-9,CASSLVQAQETQYF,TGTGCCAGCAGCTTAGTACAGGCCCAAGAGACCCAGTACTTC
TRBJ1-2,TRBD1,.,TRBV4-3,CASSKEVGQGNDGYTF,TGCGCCAGCAGCAAAGAGGTGGGACAGGGGAATGATGGCTACACCTTC
TRBJ2-7,TRBD2,.,TRBV7-8,CASSYPGGTNEQYF,TGTGCCAGCAGCTACCCGGGAGGGACCAACGAGCAGTACTTC
TRBJ2-7,.,.,TRBV5-1,CASSFYGVSEQYF,TGCGCCAGCAGCTTTTATGGGGTTAGCGAGCAGTACTTC
TRBJ1-4,.,.,TRBV10-3,CATTGHMNEKLFF,TGTGCCACCACGGGACACATGAATGAAAAACTGTTTTTT
TRBJ2-5,.,once,TRBV16,CASSPLTVGETQYF,TGTGCCAGCAGCCCGCTGACGGTTGGAGAGACCCAGTACTTC
TRBJ2-7,.,.,TRBV6-5,CASRGRGSAYEQYF,TGTGCCAGCAGGGGTCGGGGGTCGGCCTACGAGCAGTACTTC
TRBJ2-7,.,.,TRBV28,CASSSEGGEDEQYF,TGTGCCAGCAGTTCCGAAGGGGGGGAGGACGAGCAGTACTTC
TRBJ2-7,.,.,TRBV7-9,CASSPGGHEQYF,TGTGCCAGCAGTCCCGGGGGGCACGAGCAGTACTTC
TRBJ1-1,.,.,TRBV5-1,CASSFFSLGGTEAFF,TGCGCCAGCAGCTTTTTTAGCTTAGGAGGCACTGAAGCTTTCTTT
TRBJ2-3,.,.,TRBV30,CAWSRVGSTDTQYF,TGTGCCTGGAGTAGAGTAGGTAGCACAGATACGCAGTATTTT
TRBJ2-5,TRBD1,.,TRBV18,CASSQTGGQETQYF,TGTGCCAGCTCACAGACAGGGGGACAAGAGACCCAGTACTTC
TRBJ2-7,TRBD2,.,TRBV25-1,CASSAALARGDEQYF,TGTGCCAGCAGTGCCGCTTTAGCCCGGGGGGACGAGCAGTACTTC
TRBJ2-7,TRBD1,.,TRBV5-1,CASSLVAGGNEQYF,TGCGCCAGCAGCTTGGTGGCAGGGGGCAACGAGCAGTACTTC
TRBJ2-7,TRBD1,.,TRBV27,CASSPTGGYEQYF,TGTGCCAGCAGTCCGACAGGGGGCTACGAGCAGTACTTC
TRBJ2-2,.,.,TRBV11-1,CASSLQFLGLDTGELFF,TGTGCCAGCAGCTTACAGTTCTTGGGGTTAGACACCGGGGAGCTGTTTTTT
TRBJ2-1,TRBD2,.,TRBV2,CASSLDQAGRNDNEQFF,TGTGCCAGCAGTCTCGATCAAGCGGGACGGAATGACAATGAGCAGTTCTTC
TRBJ1-2,.,.,TRBV5-1,CASSPVTSMARDYTF,TGCGCCAGCAGCCCCGTGACGAGTATGGCTAGGGACTACACCTTC
TRBJ1-2,TRBD1,.,TRBV27,CASSLLPGQGVYGYTF,TGTGCCAGCAGTTTATTACCGGGACAGGGGGTCTATGGCTACACCTTC
TRBJ1-5,.,.,TRBV7-7,CASSLDWAASNQPQHF,TGTGCTAGCAGCTTAGACTGGGCTGCGAGCAATCAGCCCCAGCATTTT
TRBJ2-1,.,.,TRBV28,CASSLGDEQFF,TGTGCCAGCAGCCTGGGGGATGAGCAGTTCTTC
TRBJ2-1,.,.,TRBV19,CASSAPRAAINEQFF,TGTGCCAGTAGTGCCCCCCGGGCTGCGATCAATGAGCAGTTCTTC
TRBJ2-5,TRBD2,.,TRBV7-3,CASSLTSGRAGGETQYF,TGTGCCAGCAGCCTAACTAGCGGGAGGGCCGGGGGAGAGACCCAGTACTTC
TRBJ2-1,TRBD2,once,TRBV15,CATGAGEGNEQFF,TGTGCCACCGGGGCGGGAGAGGGGAATGAGCAGTTCTTC
TRBJ2-3,TRBD2,.,TRBV9,CASRPGLAGDTQYF,TGTGCCAGCAGGCCGGGACTAGCGGGGGATACGCAGTATTTT
TRBJ2-3,.,.,TRBV27,CASSSAFVTDTQYF,TGTGCCAGCAGTTCCGCCTTCGTCACAGATACGCAGTATTTT
TRBJ2-3,.,.,TRBV20-1,CSAPNVMEYF,TGCAGTGCCCCGAATGTGATGGAGTATTTT
TRBJ2-1,.,few,TRBV30,CAWSGSGPPGEQFF,TGTGCCTGGAGTGGTAGTGGTCCCCCAGGTGAGCAGTTCTTC
TRBJ1-4,TRBD1,.,TRBV2,CASSLTGGVGEKLFF,TGTGCCAGCAGCCTAACAGGGGGAGTAGGAGAAAAACTGTTTTTT
TRBJ2-1,.,.,TRBV14,CASSPQGGDSYNEQFF,TGTGCCAGCAGCCCCCAGGGGGGAGACTCCTACAATGAGCAGTTCTTC
TRBJ1-4,.,.,TRBV2,CASQAPSTGPGKLFF,TGTGCCAGCCAAGCCCCCTCGACAGGCCCAGGAAAACTGTTTTTT
TRBJ2-5,TRBD2,.,TRBV11-2,CASSPSGLAGVGGGTQYF,TGTGCCAGCAGCCCATCGGGACTAGCGGGAGTTGGAGGGGGGACCCAGTACTTC
TRBJ2-1,.,.,TRBV5-1,CASSLGGPYNEQFF,TGCGCCAGCAGCTTAGGCGGACCCTACAATGAGCAGTTCTTC
TRBJ2-1,.,.,TRBV7-3,CASSLVTNNEQFF,TGTGCCAGCAGCTTAGTAACTAACAATGAGCAGTTCTTC
TRBJ2-7,.,.,TRBV28,CASQTPSPGTQVTYEQYF,TGTGCCAGCCAAACCCCCTCCCCCGGGACGCAAGTTACCTACGAGCAGTACTTC
TRBJ1-1,TRBD1,.,TRBV27,CASSLDRDGTVSEAFF,TGTGCCAGCAGCCTAGACAGGGATGGTACGGTCTCTGAAGCTTTCTTT
TRBJ2-1,.,.,TRBV2,CAATSGSYNEQFF,TGTGCCGCAACGAGCGGCTCCTACAATGAGCAGTTCTTC
TRBJ2-1,TRBD2,.,TRBV19,CASSSGTSEYNEQFF,TGTGCCAGTAGTAGCGGGACTAGCGAGTATAATGAGCAGTTCTTC
TRBJ2-1,TRBD2,.,TRBV11-3,CASSLGLAENNEQFF,TGTGCCAGCAGCTTAGGTCTAGCGGAAAACAATGAGCAGTTCTTC
TRBJ2-1,.,.,TRBV15,CATSRLLGEVSNEQFF,TGTGCCACCAGCAGACTCCTGGGGGAGGTTTCGAATGAGCAGTTCTTC
TRBJ2-2,TRBD2,.,TRBV11-2,CASTLPSGPPGELFF,TGTGCCAGCACCCTTCCTAGCGGTCCGCCAGGGGAGCTGTTTTTT